Presented here are 24 T cell receptor beta chains from one specimen sequenced in a study of blood T cell repertoires in COVID-19 (dated by TCRdb to about 2020). The library was made by the immunoSEQ multiplex PCR assay. In its TCRdb copy, this immuneACCESS table keeps in-frame sequences only and misses some clones. Where compared with another copy, unresolved V genes explain less than half of these, and the others have no known cause. Across this sample there are about 160,000 clones, with 75% to 90% seen only once. Jointly, the top ten make up 2.9% of the sample. The specimen was peripheral blood. These receptors all stem from a woman in her fifties or sixties with acute or convalescent COVID-19.

As for this clone: The sample has other DNA sequences that encode this CDR3 too. The CDR3 nucleotides are TGTGCCAGCTCACCCTCCGTGGATACGCAGTATTTT. As protein: CASSPSVDTQYF. The gene calls are TRBV18 and TRBJ2-3; D call uncertain. Germline V CDR1 and CDR2: KGHSH, LQKENI. Deletions cut 3 bases from V and 6 bases from J, with 7 bases between. This CDR3 is 12 amino acids long.

This chain connects TRBV3-1 (or the pseudogene TRBV3-2) to TRBJ2-7; D unclear. Germline CDR1 LGHDT, CDR2 YNNKEL (reference sequence). The CDR3 covers 14 residues. Trimming left V 0 bases short and J 6 bases short, with 12 bases between. CDR3 region: CASSQEDVRGEQYF. The CDR3 DNA follows: TGTGCCAGCAGCCAAGAAGACGTCCGAGGCGAGCAGTACTTC.

The chain employs TRBV27 and TRBJ2-5; 10 nucleotides agree with TRBD2. The CDR3 is made up of 17 amino acids. The trim removed 5 bases at V and 5 bases at J, leaving 14 bases unmatched. CDR1 is MNHEY, CDR2 SMNVEV, per germline (reference sequence). The CDR3 reads CASSPKGAGGPGETQYF. Written as DNA, the CDR3 is TGTGCCAGCAGTCCAAAAGGAGCGGGGGGGCCAGGGGAGACCCAGTACTTC.

The chain has TRBV18 and TRBJ2-4; 8 bases align to TRBD1. The CDR3 runs 17 residues. Germline lookup yields CDR1 KGHSH and CDR2 LQKENI. J was trimmed by 0 bases and V by 1 base; bases with no gene match: 5. The CDR3 region is CASSPLSGGEAKNIQYF. CDR3 DNA sequence: TGTGCCAGCTCACCACTGTCAGGGGGCGAAGCCAAAAACATTCAGTACTTC.

V and J are TRBV6-2 or TRBV6-3 and TRBJ1-2; 10 bases agree with TRBD1. Germline assignment: CDR1 MNHEY and CDR2 SVGEGT. The trim removed 5 bases at V and 6 bases at J, leaving 3 bases unmatched. This CDR3 has 13 residues. The CDR3 nucleotides are TGTGCCAGCAGTCCCGGGACAGGGGATGGCTACACCTTC. Translating it yields CASSPGTGDGYTF.

The J gene is TRBJ2-3, the V gene TRBV5-1; D may be TRBD1 (5 bases). The CDR3 is 16 residues long. The V end lost 0 bases, the J end lost 4 bases, and 15 bases lay between the germline ends. Germline CDR1 reads SGHRS; CDR2 reads YFSETQ. This CDR3 is CASSLVGVTGADTQYF. In DNA form, the CDR3 reads TGCGCCAGCAGCTTGGTAGGGGTAACGGGCGCAGATACGCAGTATTTT.

This clone occurred once. This sequence joins TRBV3-1 (or the pseudogene TRBV3-2) and TRBJ1-6, with TRBD1 matching over 7 bases. Germline V CDR1 and CDR2: LGHDT, YNNKEL (reference sequence). Germline trimming cut 6 bases from V and 0 bases from J; bases unmatched to any gene: 11. The CDR3 runs 18 residues. In nucleotides, the CDR3 is TGTGCCAGCAGAACAGGGGTAGCGGGGAGCTCCTATAATTCACCCCTCCACTTT. It specifies CASRTGVAGSSYNSPLHF.

The chain employs TRBV6-5 and TRBJ1-5; D is uncertain. The CDR3 consists of 15 residues. Trimming pared 6 bases from V and 4 bases from J, leaving 16 bases between. Germline CDR1 MNHEY, CDR2 SVGAGI. CDR3 sequence: CASRPSYLGNQPQHF. CDR3 nucleotide sequence: TGTGCCAGCAGGCCCTCCTACCTAGGTAATCAGCCCCAGCATTTT.

The V and J genes are TRBV9 and TRBJ1-1; weak D call: TRBD1 (5 bases). Germline values: CDR1 SGDLS, CDR2 YYNGEE. Trimming stripped 4 bases from V and 12 bases from J, with 19 bases between. There are 13 residues in the CDR3. The CDR3: CASSPHEGQGPFF. The CDR3 coding sequence is TGTGCCAGCAGCCCTCATGAAGGCCAGGGTCCTTTCTTT.

This chain joins TRBV18 and TRBJ1-5; D is possibly TRBD1 (6 bases). V gave up 2 bases and J gave up 1 base, with 15 bases separating them. This CDR3 region has 17 residues. CDR1 and CDR2 from the germline V gene are KGHSH and LQKENI. The CDR3 nucleotides are TGTGCCAGCTCACCATCACGGGACATTCCAAGCAATCAGCCCCAGCATTTT. Translated, it gives CASSPSRDIPSNQPQHF.

The chain couples TRBV5-1 to TRBJ1-4; D might be TRBD1 (5 bases). Germline V gene lookup returns CDR1 SGHRS and CDR2 YFSETQ. CDR3 length equals 14 residues. V was trimmed by 4 bases and J by 8 bases, leaving 15 bases between them. In nucleotides, the CDR3 is TGCGCCAGCAGCCAGACACAGGCAGGAGAAAAACTGTTTTTT. It specifies CASSQTQAGEKLFF.

V gene TRBV6-1 combines with J gene TRBJ1-1, with a possible D match to TRBD1 (5 bases). Germline V gene data show CDR1 as MNHNS and CDR2 as SASEGT. This CDR3 contains 13 residues. V dropped 5 bases and J dropped 8 bases, with 15 bases sitting between them. The CDR3 nucleotides are TGTGCCAGCAGTCTCCCGGGACTCCAAGAAGCTTTCTTT. It encodes CASSLPGLQEAFF.

With regard to this clone: Its ends do not fully match the called genes, so a read error is possible. The chain carries TRBV7-7 and TRBJ2-5; 7 positions agree with TRBD1. The CDR3 contains 14 residues. CDR1 is SSHAT and CDR2 is FNYEAQ in the germline V gene (reference sequence). CDR3 loop: CASSLAPGQQTQYF. The CDR3 coding sequence is TGTGCTAGCAGCTTAGCCCCGGGACAGCAGACCCAGTACTTC.

The chain carries TRBV24-1 and TRBJ2-5, with a weak D call TRBD2 (6 bases). The CDR3 loop spans 15 amino acids. Germline V gives CDR1 KGHDR, CDR2 SFDVKD. Between the trimmed V and J ends, which lost 5 bases and 5 bases, there was a span of 17 bases. Here the CDR3 reads CATSAPAAGGETQYF. CDR3 nucleotides: TGTGCCACCAGTGCCCCGGCGGCAGGAGGGGAGACCCAGTACTTC.

The chain joins TRBV4-2 to TRBJ2-7; no reliable D call. The germline V gene has CDR1 LGHNA and CDR2 YNFKEQ. V was clipped by 0 bases and J by 2 bases, with 8 bases between them. This CDR3 has 14 amino acids. Written as DNA, the CDR3 is TGTGCCAGCAGCCAAGAGGGCAGAGCCTACGAGCAGTACTTC. This sequence encodes CASSQEGRAYEQYF.

The chain couples TRBV7-9 to TRBJ1-5; 7 nucleotides agree with TRBD1. CDR3 length equals 15 residues. Germline V CDR1 and CDR2: SEHNR, FQNEAQ (reference sequence). Trimming removed 7 bases from V and 1 base from J; junction bases left unmatched: 7. DNA of the CDR3: TGTGCCAGCACTACCGCGGGACAGAGCAATCAGCCCCAGCATTTT. Protein sequence: CASTTAGQSNQPQHF. The variable domain in full, completed from reference TRBV7-9 and TRBJ1-5, reads DTGVSQNPRHKITKRGQNVTFRCDPISEHNRLYWYRQTLGQGPEFLTYFQNEAQLEKSRLLSDRFSAERPKGSFSTLEIQRTEQGDSAMYLCASTTAGQSNQPQHFGDGTRLSIL.

The rearrangement joins TRBV6-5 to TRBJ2-3; TRBD2 matches at 8 bases. CDR1 is MNHEY, CDR2 SVGAGI, per germline. V lost 4 bases, J lost 5 bases, and 5 bases stayed unmatched. The CDR3 length is 14 residues. In nucleotides, the CDR3 is TGTGCCAGCAGTTCCGGGGGGGAACAAGATACGCAGTATTTT. Residues: CASSSGGEQDTQYF.

The rearrangement links TRBV25-1 to TRBJ2-7; 8 bases agree with TRBD2. CDR3 length: 14 residues. Germline CDR1 reads MGHDK; CDR2 reads SYGVNS. Unmatched junction bases numbered 3, after V lost 3 bases and J lost 2 bases. The DNA for the CDR3 is TGTGCCAGCAGTGAGAGCGGGGGAACCTACGAGCAGTACTTC. Translated, it gives CASSESGGTYEQYF.

As DNA, the CDR3 is TGTGCCAGAAGCTTCCCCAGGGGCACCCGGGAAAAACTGTTTTTT. It specifies CARSFPRGTREKLFF. The chain is built from TRBV5-3 and TRBJ1-4, with a tentative D call TRBD1 (6 bases). TRBV5-3 is designated an ORF whose function remains uncertain. The CDR3 has 15 amino acids. Trimming left V 2 bases short and J 8 bases short, with 16 bases between.

The chain uses TRBV5-1 and TRBJ2-2; D call uncertain. V dropped 4 bases and J dropped 6 bases, with 16 bases sitting between them. The CDR3 covers 15 residues. The germline CDR1 and CDR2 sequences are SGHRS and YFSETQ. CDR3 in DNA: TGCGCCAGCAGCCCTACCCAGAGGCTATCCGGGGAGCTGTTTTTT. Amino acids: CASSPTQRLSGELFF. Drawing the rest from reference TRBV5-1 and TRBJ2-2, the complete variable domain is KAGVTQTPRYLIKTRGQQVTLSCSPISGHRSVSWYQQTPGQGLQFLFEYFSETQRNKGNFPGRFSGRQFSNSRSEMNVSTLELGDSALYLCASSPTQRLSGELFFGEGSRLTVL.

The chain employs TRBV4-2 and TRBJ1-1; 7 positions match TRBD1. The CDR3 is 17 residues long. V shed 1 base, J shed 0 bases, and the junction held 8 bases outside the gene matches. Germline CDR1 is LGHNA and CDR2 is YNFKEQ. CDR3 loop: CASSQGDSLTLNTEAFF. DNA of the CDR3: TGTGCCAGCAGCCAAGGGGACAGCTTAACTCTGAACACTGAAGCTTTCTTT.

CDR3 protein: CASSLRTAARETQYF. The DNA of the CDR3 is TGTGCCAGCAGTCTCCGGACAGCCGCTAGGGAGACCCAGTACTTC. V is TRBV28 and J is TRBJ2-5, with a weak D call TRBD1 (6 bases). Germline values: CDR1 MDHEN, CDR2 SYDVKM. V was clipped by 5 bases and J by 5 bases, with 18 bases between them. The CDR3 totals 15 residues.

This chain uses TRBV18 with TRBJ1-2; weak D call: TRBD1 (5 bases). CDR1 and CDR2 from the germline V gene are KGHSH and LQKENI. CDR3 length: 14 amino acids. V lost 2 bases and J lost 6, with 13 bases in between. CDR3 in DNA: TGTGCCAGCTCACCAGACAGACTTGGGGATGGCTACACCTTC. Translation gives CASSPDRLGDGYTF.

The CDR3 here is CASSYSGGSLSYEQYF. The DNA for the CDR3 is TGTGCCAGCAGTTACTCGGGGGGGAGCCTTTCCTACGAGCAGTACTTC. The rearrangement uses TRBV6-5 and TRBJ2-7; 7 bases line up with TRBD2. J gave up 1 base and V 0 bases, and 6 bases lay outside the gene matches. The CDR3 sequence is 16 residues long. Germline V gene data show CDR1 as MNHEY and CDR2 as SVGAGI.